A single sample is the source of the 18 T cell receptor beta chains below, sequenced in a study of blood T cell repertoires in COVID-19. Method: immunoSEQ multiplex PCR; TCRdb's copy keeps in-frame clones and lacks some. This sample has under 15,000 clones; roughly 85% occur once, and the top ten carry around 30%. Sequencing was performed on peripheral blood. The receptors were sampled from a human donor in a cohort sampled during active COVID-19.

This rearrangement joins TRBV15 to TRBJ2-3, with unresolved D. Trimming left V 0 bases short and J 0 bases short, with 10 bases between. Germline lookup yields CDR1 LNHNV and CDR2 YYDKDF (reference sequence). CDR3 length: 16 residues. The CDR3 sequence is CATSRDSQTSTDTQYF. DNA for the CDR3: TGTGCCACCAGCAGAGATTCCCAGACTAGCACAGATACGCAGTATTTT. Filled out from reference TRBV15 and TRBJ2-3, the complete variable domain reads DAMVIQNPRYQVTQFGKPVTLSCSQTLNHNVMYWYQQKSSQAPKLLFHYYDKDFNNEADTPDNFQSRRPNTSFCFLDIRSPGLGDTAMYLCATSRDSQTSTDTQYFGPGTRLTVL.

V usage is TRBV19 and J usage is TRBJ1-1; tentatively, D is TRBD1 (6 bases). This CDR3 is built from 15 residues. CDR1 is LNHDA, CDR2 SQIVND, per germline (reference sequence). V dropped 8 bases and J dropped 0 bases, with 16 bases sitting between them. CDR3 amino acids: CASSRQDRLNTEAFF. The DNA for the CDR3 is TGTGCCAGTTCAAGACAGGATCGGTTGAACACTGAAGCTTTCTTT.

The V and J genes are TRBV6-6 and TRBJ1-5, with D possibly being TRBD1 (5 bases). V was trimmed by 6 bases and J by 3 bases, leaving 21 bases between them. The CDR3 length is 17 residues. Germline V gene sequence: CDR1 MNHNY, CDR2 SVGAGI (reference sequence). CDR3 loop: CASSRNLGLQNNQPQHF. Here the CDR3 DNA reads TGTGCCAGCAGCCGAAACTTGGGACTCCAAAACAATCAGCCCCAGCATTTT.

The V and J genes are TRBV28 and TRBJ1-2; 8 bases fit TRBD1. CDR1 is MDHEN, CDR2 SYDVKM, per germline. V lost 6 bases to trimming and J lost 7 bases; unmatched junction nucleotides: 7. The CDR3 is made up of 13 amino acids. The CDR3 region has the DNA TGTGCCAGCAGGATGACAGGGGCGACTGGCTACACCTTC. As protein: CASRMTGATGYTF.

V and J are TRBV6-5 and TRBJ1-2; D not resolved. Germline V gene sequence: CDR1 MNHEY, CDR2 SVGAGI. Trimming took off 2 bases at V and 2 bases at J, with 9 bases between the two ends. The CDR3 spans 14 residues. This CDR3 reads CASSYDNGNYGYTF. As DNA, the CDR3 is TGTGCCAGCAGTTACGATAACGGGAACTATGGCTACACCTTC.

The genes are TRBV11-2 and TRBJ1-3; D is unclear. The germline V and J ends were trimmed by 4 bases and 0 bases, with 4 bases remaining between them. Germline V gives CDR1 SGHAT, CDR2 FQNNGV. The CDR3 covers 13 residues. Written as DNA, the CDR3 is TGTGCCAGCAGCTCAGGCTCTGGAAACACCATATATTTT. It is translated as CASSSGSGNTIYF. Together with reference TRBV11-2 and TRBJ1-3, the CDR3 gives the full variable domain: EAGVAQSPRYKIIEKRQSVAFWCNPISGHATLYWYQQILGQGPKLLIQFQNNGVVDDSQLPKDRFSAERLKGVDSTLKIQPAKLEDSAVYLCASSSGSGNTIYFGEGSWLTVV.

This chain uses TRBV4-1 with TRBJ2-3, with TRBD2 matching over 9 bases. The junction had 6 bases not matched to a gene; V was cut back by 3 bases and J by 2 bases. CDR3 length: 16 residues. Germline V gene data show CDR1 as MGHRA and CDR2 as YSYEKL. CDR3 DNA: TGCGCCAGCAGCCAGGCGCTAGCGGGAAACACAGATACGCAGTATTTT. As protein: CASSQALAGNTDTQYF.

The rearrangement joins TRBV19 to TRBJ2-2; TRBD2 might be the D (7 bases). The CDR3 spans 15 residues. Germline V gives CDR1 LNHDA, CDR2 SQIVND (reference sequence). The germline V and J ends were trimmed by 4 bases and 6 bases, with 15 bases remaining between them. In DNA, the CDR3 is TGTGCCAGTAGTAGGGGGGGCCGTGGGGCCGGGGAGCTGTTTTTT. Encoded protein: CASSRGGRGAGELFF.

The chain uses TRBV5-1 and TRBJ1-4, with D unresolved. Germline V gene data show CDR1 as SGHRS and CDR2 as YFSETQ. V gave up 4 bases and J gave up 3 bases, with 10 bases separating them. The CDR3 is made up of 14 amino acids. As DNA, the CDR3 is TGCGCCAGCAGCATCGGGGTTTCTAATGAAAAACTGTTTTTT. Amino acid sequence: CASSIGVSNEKLFF.

V gene TRBV19 combines with J gene TRBJ1-2; D not certain. V shed 5 bases and J shed 0 bases, with 13 bases lying between them. This CDR3 region has 15 residues. The germline gives CDR1 LNHDA, CDR2 SQIVND (reference sequence). CDR3 sequence (DNA): TGTGCCAGTAGTCGTAGTTTCTCTTCTAACTATGGCTACACCTTC. Protein: CASSRSFSSNYGYTF. The full variable domain, in which reference TRBV19 and TRBJ1-2 provide the parts outside the CDR3, is DGGITQSPKYLFRKEGQNVTLSCEQNLNHDAMYWYRQDPGQGLRLIYYSQIVNDFQKGDIAEGYSVSREKKESFPLTVTSAQKNPTAFYLCASSRSFSSNYGYTFGSGTRLTVV.

The V and J genes are TRBV6-2 or TRBV6-3 and TRBJ2-1, with TRBD2 as a possible D gene (6 bases). The V gene's germline CDR1 is MNHEY and CDR2 SVGEGT. The CDR3 loop spans 12 amino acids. Trimming took 2 bases from V and 13 from J, leaving 12 bases between them. The CDR3 spells CASSYAGSVQFF. As DNA, the CDR3 is TGTGCCAGCAGTTACGCGGGATCGGTTCAGTTCTTC.

The chain recombines TRBV29-1 with TRBJ2-3; D is perhaps TRBD2 (5 bases). Trimming removed 6 bases from V and 0 bases from J, with 10 bases in between. This CDR3 contains 13 residues. Per germline, CDR1 SQVTM and CDR2 ANQGSEA. In DNA, the CDR3 is TGCAGCGTGAGACCGGGGAGCACAGATACGCAGTATTTT. Its protein is CSVRPGSTDTQYF.

V gene TRBV5-1 combines with J gene TRBJ1-6; TRBD1 agrees at 7 bases. The V gene's germline CDR1 is SGHRS and CDR2 YFSETQ. J lost 7 bases, V lost 0 bases, and 1 base had no gene match. This CDR3 is built from 14 residues. The CDR3 region has the DNA TGCGCCAGCAGCTTGGACAGGGGAAATTCACCCCTCCACTTT. Protein sequence: CASSLDRGNSPLHF.

V usage is TRBV2 and J usage is TRBJ2-1, with D possibly TRBD1 on 5 matching bases. CDR3 length: 14 residues. V lost 6 bases and J 5 bases, leaving 14 bases between the germline ends. Germline-derived CDR1 and CDR2 are SNHLY and FYNNEI. The CDR3 region is CASRESSRDNEQFF. CDR3 nucleotides: TGTGCCAGCAGGGAATCCTCCAGGGACAATGAGCAGTTCTTC.

The chain is built from TRBV19 and TRBJ2-2, with TRBD2 identical over 15 bases. CDR1 and CDR2 (germline): LNHDA, SQIVND (reference sequence). The CDR3 is 16 amino acids. The J segment lost 9 bases and the V segment lost 5 bases, leaving 7 bases of the junction unmatched. The CDR3 DNA sequence: TGTGCCAGTAGTGTGGGACTAGCGGGAGGATATAGGGAGCTGTTTTTT. Amino acid sequence: CASSVGLAGGYRELFF.

This sequence joins TRBV6-5 and TRBJ2-7; 11 bases fit TRBD1. V gave up 0 bases and J gave up 3 bases; unmatched junction bases: 1. This CDR3 is 15 amino acids long. Germline CDR1 is MNHEY and CDR2 is SVGAGI. DNA for the CDR3: TGTGCCAGCAGTTACTCCGGGACAGGGGGCTACGAGCAGTACTTC. Encoded protein: CASSYSGTGGYEQYF.

This clone was counted once. The CDR3 region has the DNA TGTGCCAGCAGCGGACCTAACCGAGGGGGAACCTCGGGAAACACCATATATTTT. Its translation is CASSGPNRGGTSGNTIYF. This chain joins TRBV3-1 (or the pseudogene TRBV3-2) and TRBJ1-3; D is possibly TRBD1 (6 bases). This CDR3 is 18 amino acids long. Germline V CDR1 and CDR2: LGHDT, YNNKEL (reference sequence). V was clipped by 5 bases and J by 4 bases, with 24 bases between them.

The chain recombines TRBV2 with TRBJ1-4; no clear D gene. From germline, CDR1 is SNHLY and CDR2 FYNNEI. Between the trimmed V and J ends, which lost 4 bases and 8 bases, there was a span of 14 bases. There are 14 residues in the CDR3. CDR3 nucleotide sequence: TGTGCCAGCAGTGCTAACTCTCGAGGGGAAAAACTGTTTTTT. This gives the protein CASSANSRGEKLFF.